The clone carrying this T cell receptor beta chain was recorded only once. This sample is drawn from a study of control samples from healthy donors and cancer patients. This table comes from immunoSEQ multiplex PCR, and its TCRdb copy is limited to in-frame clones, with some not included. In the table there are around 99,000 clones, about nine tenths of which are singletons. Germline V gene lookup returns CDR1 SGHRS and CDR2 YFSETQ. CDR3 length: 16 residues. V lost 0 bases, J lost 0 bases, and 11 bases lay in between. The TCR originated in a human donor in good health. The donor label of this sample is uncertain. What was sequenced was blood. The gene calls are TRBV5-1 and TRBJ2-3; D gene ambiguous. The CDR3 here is CASSLGQTTSTDTQYF. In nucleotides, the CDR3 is TGCGCCAGCAGCTTGGGGCAGACGACTAGCACAGATACGCAGTATTTT.